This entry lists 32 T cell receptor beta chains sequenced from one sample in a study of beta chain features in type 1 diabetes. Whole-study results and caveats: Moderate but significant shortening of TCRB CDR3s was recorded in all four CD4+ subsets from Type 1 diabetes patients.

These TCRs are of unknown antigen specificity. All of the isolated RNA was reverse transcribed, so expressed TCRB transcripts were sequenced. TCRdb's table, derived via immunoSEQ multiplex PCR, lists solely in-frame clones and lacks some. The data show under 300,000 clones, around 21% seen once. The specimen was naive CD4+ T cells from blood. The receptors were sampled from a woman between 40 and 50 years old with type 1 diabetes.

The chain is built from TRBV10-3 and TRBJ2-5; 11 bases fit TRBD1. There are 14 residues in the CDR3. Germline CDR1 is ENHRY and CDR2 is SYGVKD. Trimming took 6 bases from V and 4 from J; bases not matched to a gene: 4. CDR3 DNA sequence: TGTGCCATCAGCGGGACAGGGGGAGGAGAGACCCAGTACTTC. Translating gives CAISGTGGGETQYF.

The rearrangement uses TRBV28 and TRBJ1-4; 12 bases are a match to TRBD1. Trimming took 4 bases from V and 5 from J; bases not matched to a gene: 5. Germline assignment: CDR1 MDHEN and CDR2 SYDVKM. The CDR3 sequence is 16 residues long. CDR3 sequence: CASSSTGQGANEKLFF. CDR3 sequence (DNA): TGTGCCAGCAGTTCGACGGGACAGGGGGCAAATGAAAAACTGTTTTTT.

CDR3 region: CASSSAGTGVREQYF. The CDR3 DNA reads TGTGCCAGCAGTTCCGCCGGGACAGGGGTCCGGGAGCAGTACTTC. The V call is TRBV28, the J call TRBJ2-7; 10 bases line up with TRBD1. CDR1 is MDHEN and CDR2 is SYDVKM in the germline V gene. CDR3 length equals 15 residues. V lost 4 bases, J lost 7 bases, and 10 bases stayed unmatched.

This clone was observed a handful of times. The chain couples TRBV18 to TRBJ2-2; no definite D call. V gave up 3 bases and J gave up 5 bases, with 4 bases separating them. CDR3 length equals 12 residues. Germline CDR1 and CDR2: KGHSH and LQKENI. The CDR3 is CASSPQTGELFF. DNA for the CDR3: TGTGCCAGCTCACCGCAGACCGGGGAGCTGTTTTTT.

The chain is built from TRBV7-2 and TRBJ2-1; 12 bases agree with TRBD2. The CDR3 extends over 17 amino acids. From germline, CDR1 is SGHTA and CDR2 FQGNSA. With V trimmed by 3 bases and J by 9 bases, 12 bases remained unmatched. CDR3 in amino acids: CASSFLATSGGGTEQFF. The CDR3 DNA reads TGTGCCAGCAGCTTTCTGGCGACTAGCGGGGGAGGAACTGAGCAGTTCTTC.

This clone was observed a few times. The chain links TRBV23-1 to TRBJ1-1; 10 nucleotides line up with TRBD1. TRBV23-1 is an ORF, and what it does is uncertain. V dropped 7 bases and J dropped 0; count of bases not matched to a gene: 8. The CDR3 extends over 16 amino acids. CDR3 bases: TGCGCCAGCACGGTCCGGGACAGGGGAATGAACACTGAAGCTTTCTTT. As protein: CASTVRDRGMNTEAFF.

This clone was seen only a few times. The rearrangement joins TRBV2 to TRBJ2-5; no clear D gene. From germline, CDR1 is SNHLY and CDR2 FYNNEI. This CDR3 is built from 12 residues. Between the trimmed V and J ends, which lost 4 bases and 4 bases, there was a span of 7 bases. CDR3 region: CASSVVRETQYF. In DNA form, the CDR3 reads TGTGCCAGCAGTGTCGTGAGAGAGACCCAGTACTTC.

The CDR3 DNA follows: TGCGCCAGCAGGGAACAGGGGTACACTGAAGCTTTCTTT. Translated, it gives CASREQGYTEAFF. The chain recombines TRBV5-1 with TRBJ1-1; 7 nucleotides line up with TRBD1. V lost 5 bases, J lost 3 bases, and 4 bases stayed unmatched. The germline CDR1 and CDR2 sequences are SGHRS and YFSETQ. The CDR3 sequence is 13 residues long.

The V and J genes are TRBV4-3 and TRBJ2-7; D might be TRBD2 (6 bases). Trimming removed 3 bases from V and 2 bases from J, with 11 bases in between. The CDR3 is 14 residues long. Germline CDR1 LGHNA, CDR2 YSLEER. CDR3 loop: CASSHGGSPYEQYF. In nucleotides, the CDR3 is TGCGCCAGCAGCCATGGAGGGTCCCCCTACGAGCAGTACTTC.

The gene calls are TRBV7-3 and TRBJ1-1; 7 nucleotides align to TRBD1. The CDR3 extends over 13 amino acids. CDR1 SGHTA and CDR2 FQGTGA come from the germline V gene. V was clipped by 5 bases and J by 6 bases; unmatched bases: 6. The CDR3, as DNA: TGTGCCAGCAGCATACAGGGGAAGGCTGAAGCTTTCTTT. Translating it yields CASSIQGKAEAFF.

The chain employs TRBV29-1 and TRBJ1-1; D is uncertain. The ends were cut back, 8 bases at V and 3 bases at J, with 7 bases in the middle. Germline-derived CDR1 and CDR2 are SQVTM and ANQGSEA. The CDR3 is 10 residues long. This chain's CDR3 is CSWGDTEAFF. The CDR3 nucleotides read TGCAGCTGGGGAGACACTGAAGCTTTCTTT.

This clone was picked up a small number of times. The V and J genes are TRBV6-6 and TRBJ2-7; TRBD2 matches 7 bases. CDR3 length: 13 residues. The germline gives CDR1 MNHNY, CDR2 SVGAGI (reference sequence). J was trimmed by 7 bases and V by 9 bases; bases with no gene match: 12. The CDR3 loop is CASHTRGTGEQYF. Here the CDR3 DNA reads TGTGCCAGTCACACGCGGGGGACTGGGGAGCAGTACTTC.

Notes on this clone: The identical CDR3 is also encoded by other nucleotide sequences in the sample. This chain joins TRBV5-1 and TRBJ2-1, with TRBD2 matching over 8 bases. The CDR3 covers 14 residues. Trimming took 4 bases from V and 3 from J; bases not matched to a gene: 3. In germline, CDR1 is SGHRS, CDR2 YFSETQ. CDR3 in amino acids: CASSRSGDYNEQFF. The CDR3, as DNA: TGCGCCAGCAGCCGTAGCGGGGACTACAATGAGCAGTTCTTC.

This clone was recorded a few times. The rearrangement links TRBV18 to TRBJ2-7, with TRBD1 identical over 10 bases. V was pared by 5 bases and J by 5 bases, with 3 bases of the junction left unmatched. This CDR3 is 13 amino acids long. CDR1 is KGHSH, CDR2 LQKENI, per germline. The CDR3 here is CASSAGTGDEQYF. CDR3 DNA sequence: TGTGCCAGCTCAGCCGGGACAGGGGACGAGCAGTACTTC.

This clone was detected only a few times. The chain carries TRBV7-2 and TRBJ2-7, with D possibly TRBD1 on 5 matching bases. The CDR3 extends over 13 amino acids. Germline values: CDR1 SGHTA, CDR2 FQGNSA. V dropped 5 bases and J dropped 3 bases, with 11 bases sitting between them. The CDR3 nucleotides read TGTGCCAGCAGCCGCGTAGGGGACTACGAGCAGTACTTC. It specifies CASSRVGDYEQYF.

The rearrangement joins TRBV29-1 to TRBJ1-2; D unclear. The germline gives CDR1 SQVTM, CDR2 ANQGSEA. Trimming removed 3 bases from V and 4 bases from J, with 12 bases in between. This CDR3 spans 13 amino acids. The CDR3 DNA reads TGCAGCGTTGAGCGGGAACCGGCCTATGGCTACACCTTC. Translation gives CSVEREPAYGYTF.

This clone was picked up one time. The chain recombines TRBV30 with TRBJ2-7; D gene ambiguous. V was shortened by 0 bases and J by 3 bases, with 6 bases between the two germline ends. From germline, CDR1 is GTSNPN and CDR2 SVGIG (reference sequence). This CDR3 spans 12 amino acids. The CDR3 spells CAWSVGGYEQYF. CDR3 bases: TGTGCCTGGAGTGTAGGCGGCTACGAGCAGTACTTC.

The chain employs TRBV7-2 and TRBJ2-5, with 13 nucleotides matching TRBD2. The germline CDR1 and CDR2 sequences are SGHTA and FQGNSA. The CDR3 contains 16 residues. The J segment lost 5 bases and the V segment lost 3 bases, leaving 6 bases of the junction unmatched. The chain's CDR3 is CASSFWTSGGQETQYF. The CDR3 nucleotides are TGTGCCAGCAGCTTCTGGACTAGCGGGGGACAGGAGACCCAGTACTTC.

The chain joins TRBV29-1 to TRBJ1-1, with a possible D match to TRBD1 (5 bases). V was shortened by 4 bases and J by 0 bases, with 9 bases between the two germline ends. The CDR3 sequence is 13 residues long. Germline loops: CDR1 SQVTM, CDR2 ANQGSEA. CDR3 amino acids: CSVVWGMNTEAFF. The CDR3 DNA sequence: TGCAGCGTTGTGTGGGGCATGAACACTGAAGCTTTCTTT.

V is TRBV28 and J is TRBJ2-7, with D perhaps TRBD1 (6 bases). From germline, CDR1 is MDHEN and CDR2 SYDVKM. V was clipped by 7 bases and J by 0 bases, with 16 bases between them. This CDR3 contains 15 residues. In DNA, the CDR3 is TGTGCCAGCACTCCTATCCAGGGGCTCTCCTACGAGCAGTACTTC. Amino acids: CASTPIQGLSYEQYF.

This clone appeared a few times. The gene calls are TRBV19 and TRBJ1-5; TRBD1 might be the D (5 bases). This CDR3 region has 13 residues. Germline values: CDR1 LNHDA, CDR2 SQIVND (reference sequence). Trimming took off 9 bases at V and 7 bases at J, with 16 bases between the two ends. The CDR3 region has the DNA TGTGCCAGCAATGACAGTCCCCAACAGCCCCAGCATTTT. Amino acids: CASNDSPQQPQHF.

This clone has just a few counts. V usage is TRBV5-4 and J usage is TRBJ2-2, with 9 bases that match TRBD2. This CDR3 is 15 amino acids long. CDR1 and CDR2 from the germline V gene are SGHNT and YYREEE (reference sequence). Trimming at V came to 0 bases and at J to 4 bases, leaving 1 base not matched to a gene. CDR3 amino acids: CASSLGGRATGELFF. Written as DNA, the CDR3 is TGTGCCAGCAGCTTGGGCGGGAGGGCCACCGGGGAGCTGTTTTTT. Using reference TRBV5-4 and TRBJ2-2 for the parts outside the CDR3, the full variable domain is ETGVTQSPTHLIKTRGQQVTLRCSSQSGHNTVSWYQQALGQGPQFIFQYYREEENGRGNFPPRFSGLQFPNYSSELNVNALELDDSALYLCASSLGGRATGELFFGEGSRLTVL.

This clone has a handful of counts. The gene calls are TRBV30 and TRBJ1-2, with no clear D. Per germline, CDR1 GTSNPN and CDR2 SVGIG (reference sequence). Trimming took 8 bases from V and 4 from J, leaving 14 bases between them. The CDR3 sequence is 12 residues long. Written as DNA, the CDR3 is TGTGCCGGCTCCCCCTTTCTCTATGGCTACACCTTC. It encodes CAGSPFLYGYTF. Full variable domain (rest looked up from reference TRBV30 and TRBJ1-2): SQTIHQWPATLVQPVGSPLSLECTVEGTSNPNLYWYRQAAGRGLQLLFYSVGIGQISSEVPQNLSASRPQDRQFILSSKKLLLSDSGFYLCAGSPFLYGYTFGSGTRLTVV.

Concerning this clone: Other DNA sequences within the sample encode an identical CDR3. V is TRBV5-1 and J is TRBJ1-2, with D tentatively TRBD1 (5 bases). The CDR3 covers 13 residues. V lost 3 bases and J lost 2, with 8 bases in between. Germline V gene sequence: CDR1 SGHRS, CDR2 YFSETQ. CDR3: CASSSTGNYGYTF. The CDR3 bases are TGCGCCAGCAGCTCAACAGGCAACTATGGCTACACCTTC.

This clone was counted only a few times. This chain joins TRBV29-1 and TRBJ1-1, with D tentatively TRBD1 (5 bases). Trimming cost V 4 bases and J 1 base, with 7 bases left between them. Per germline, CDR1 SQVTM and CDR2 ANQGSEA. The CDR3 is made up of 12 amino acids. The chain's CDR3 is CSVATGNTEAFF. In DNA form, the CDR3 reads TGCAGCGTTGCAACAGGGAACACTGAAGCTTTCTTT.

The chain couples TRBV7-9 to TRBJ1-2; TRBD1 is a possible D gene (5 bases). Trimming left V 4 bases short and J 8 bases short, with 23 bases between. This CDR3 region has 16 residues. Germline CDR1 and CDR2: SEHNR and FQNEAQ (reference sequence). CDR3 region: CASSSSAGWRGDGYTF. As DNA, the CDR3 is TGTGCCAGCAGCTCCTCTGCTGGGTGGAGGGGTGACGGCTACACCTTC.

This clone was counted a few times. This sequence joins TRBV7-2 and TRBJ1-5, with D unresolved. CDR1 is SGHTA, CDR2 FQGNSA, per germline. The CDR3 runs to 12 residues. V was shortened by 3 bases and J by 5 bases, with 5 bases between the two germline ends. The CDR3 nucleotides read TGTGCCAGCAGCTTCGGAGATCAGCCCCAGCATTTT. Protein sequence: CASSFGDQPQHF.

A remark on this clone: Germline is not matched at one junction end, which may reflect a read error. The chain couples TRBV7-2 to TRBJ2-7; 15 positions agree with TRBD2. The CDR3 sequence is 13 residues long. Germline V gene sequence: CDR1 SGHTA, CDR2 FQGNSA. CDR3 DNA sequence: TGTGCCAGCAGATCCGGGACTAGCGGGAGGTTTAACTTC. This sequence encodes CASRSGTSGRFNF.

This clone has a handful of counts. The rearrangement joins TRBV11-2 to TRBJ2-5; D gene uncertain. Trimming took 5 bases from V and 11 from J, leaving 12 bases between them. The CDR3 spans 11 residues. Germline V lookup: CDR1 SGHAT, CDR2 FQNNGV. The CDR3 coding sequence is TGTGCCAGCAGCCTTGACCGAGCGCAGTACTTC. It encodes CASSLDRAQYF. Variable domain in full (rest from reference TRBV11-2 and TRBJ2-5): EAGVAQSPRYKIIEKRQSVAFWCNPISGHATLYWYQQILGQGPKLLIQFQNNGVVDDSQLPKDRFSAERLKGVDSTLKIQPAKLEDSAVYLCASSLDRAQYFGPGTRLLVL.

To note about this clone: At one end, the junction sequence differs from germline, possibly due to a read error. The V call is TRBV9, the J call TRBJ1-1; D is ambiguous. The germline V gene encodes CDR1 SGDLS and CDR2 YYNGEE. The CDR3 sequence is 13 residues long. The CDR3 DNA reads TGTGCCAGCGGCGTGGGGAGGAACACTGAAGCTTTCTTT. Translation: CASGVGRNTEAFF.

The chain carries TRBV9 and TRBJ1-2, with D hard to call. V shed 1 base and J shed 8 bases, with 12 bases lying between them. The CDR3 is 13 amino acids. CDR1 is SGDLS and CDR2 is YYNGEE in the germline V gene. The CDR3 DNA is TGTGCCAGCAGCGTAAGCCCGGAGGGAGGCTACACCTTC. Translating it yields CASSVSPEGGYTF.

CDR3 sequence: CASMRKRSQPQHF. The DNA of the CDR3 is TGTGCCAGCATGAGGAAACGGAGTCAGCCCCAGCATTTT. The chain uses TRBV7-6 and TRBJ1-5, with D uncertain. There are 13 residues in the CDR3. The V and J ends lost 7 bases and 6 bases respectively, with 13 bases between them. In germline, CDR1 is SGHVS, CDR2 FNYEAQ.